This record looks at one T cell receptor beta chain sequence and its context. Its binding antigen is unknown. No base quality values were provided; no much bigger clone lies one nucleotide off. The data originate from a study of T-cell reconstitution after alpha-beta-depleted transplantation in children (dated by TCRdb to 2016 to 2017). With respect to the entire study: Using TCR repertoire profiling, the study quantitatively followed how T-cell immune reconstitution unfolded in children after TCRalphabeta/CD19-depleted allogeneic hematopoietic cell transplantation.

From the cysteine up to the phenylalanine, the CDR3 has a length of 13 residues. CDR3 DNA only is kept here, 39 bases in frame from base 1. The trim is 0 bases for V and 7 bases for J, with a gap of 7 bases between the germline ends. Library preparation employed PCR. TCRdb records Illumina HiSeq 2500 as the sequencer. TCR library preparation used molecular barcoding, with unique molecular identifiers applied to normalize quantification of the TCRbeta repertoire. The public sequencing data were trimmed at Q25 with fastp and processed into clonotypes with MiXCR by TCRdb, which kept only in-frame beta chains. Each entry merges the rows of one CDR3 protein and shows their most common DNA and genes. In all, the sample holds approximately 400,000 distinct CDR3 sequences, and about a sixth of those were seen once. The biggest ten clones account for around 30% of the sample. This specimen's treatment or condition label, per the study, means: allogeneic hematopoietic cell transplantation with graft depleted of TCRalphabeta T cells and CD19 B cells. TCRalphabeta/CD19-depleted allogeneic hematopoietic cell grafts were given to the transplant recipients, all of whom were children.

Beyond this particular receptor, the publication reports: In some patients, high TCRbeta diversity at day 60 was attributed to recipient T cells and intrathymic progenitors that had survived conditioning. The apparently early recovery of alphabetaT-cell counts about two months after transplant reportedly depended on only several hundred rapidly expanded clones that came from non-depleted graft cells. Over the following months the frequencies of hyperexpanded clones went down, and after one year T-cell counts and TCRbeta diversity were mostly credited to newly produced T cells.

The origin of this receptor is a boy younger than two who had a stem cell transplant for Wiskott-Aldrich syndrome, so the T cells may come from the graft donor. The input for sequencing was PBMCs, mostly from graft donor cells, taken 360 days after TCRalphabeta/CD19-depleted stem cell transplant. The sequence joins TRBV12-3 or TRBV12-4 to TRBJ1-5, with the D gene not clear enough to name. CDR3 region: CASSLAKPQPQHF. The nucleotide sequence reads TGTGCCAGCAGTTTAGCAAAGCCCCAGCCCCAGCATTTT.